The T cell receptor beta chain under discussion was sequenced for a study of graft-versus-host responses after intestinal transplantation. TCRdb's table, derived via immunoSEQ multiplex PCR, lists solely in-frame clones and lacks some. The sample holds 84,000 or so clones, around 90% seen once. In its sample, this clone was seen a few times. Antigen unknown. Germline assignment: CDR1 MNHNY and CDR2 SVGAGI (reference sequence). This CDR3 is built from 16 residues. With V trimmed by 3 bases and J by 7 bases, 11 bases remained unmatched. Sequenced material: unstimulated CD8+ T cells sorted from spleen or lymph node cells, taken before transplant. The receptor was isolated from a human donor who was the organ donor for an intestinal transplant. The chain combines TRBV6-6 with TRBJ2-7; TRBD2 matches 11 bases. The CDR3: CASSYLPSGLAAEQYF. In nucleotides, the CDR3 is TGTGCCAGCAGTTATCTTCCTTCGGGACTAGCGGCGGAGCAGTACTTC.